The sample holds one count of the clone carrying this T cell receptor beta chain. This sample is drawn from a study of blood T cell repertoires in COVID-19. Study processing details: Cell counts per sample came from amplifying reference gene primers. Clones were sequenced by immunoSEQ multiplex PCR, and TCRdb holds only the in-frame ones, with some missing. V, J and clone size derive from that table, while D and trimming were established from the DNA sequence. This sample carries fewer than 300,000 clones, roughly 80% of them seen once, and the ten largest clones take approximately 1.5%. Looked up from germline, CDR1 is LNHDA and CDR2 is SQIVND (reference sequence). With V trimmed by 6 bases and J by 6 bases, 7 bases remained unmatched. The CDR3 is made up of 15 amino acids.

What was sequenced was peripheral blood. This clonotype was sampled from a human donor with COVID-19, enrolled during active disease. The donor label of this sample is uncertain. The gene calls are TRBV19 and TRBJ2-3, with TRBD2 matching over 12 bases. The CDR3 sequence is CASRTSGRGHDTQYF. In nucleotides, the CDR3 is TGTGCCAGTAGGACTAGCGGGAGAGGTCACGATACGCAGTATTTT.